This T cell receptor (beta chain) is from a study of cytomegalovirus exposure and HLA in healthy donors. Overall study results and limits: Listed as cytomegalovirus-associated were 170 or so TCR beta chains. In vitro data verified a few CMV-associated chains as specific for CMV antigens.

CDR1 is SGHDN, CDR2 FVKESK, per germline. This CDR3 is built from 16 residues. V shed 5 bases, J shed 0 bases, and the junction held 7 bases outside the gene matches. The table came from immunoSEQ multiplex PCR; TCRdb's copy has only in-frame clones and leaves some out. The table records 85,000 to 130,000 clones, 88% of them present only once. Points on this clone: Its antigen remains unidentified.

This TCR came from a young woman in good health and CMV-seropositive. Sequenced input: PBMCs. The chain carries TRBV14 and TRBJ1-1, with 9 bases aligning to TRBD1. CDR3 sequence (DNA): TGTGCCAGCAGCGACGGGACAGGGATAATGAACACTGAAGCTTTCTTT. Translated: CASSDGTGIMNTEAFF. The full variable domain, in which reference TRBV14 and TRBJ1-1 provide the parts outside the CDR3, is EAGVTQFPSHSVIEKGQTVTLRCDPISGHDNLYWYRRVMGKEIKFLLHFVKESKQDESGMPNNRFLAERTGGTYSTLKVQPAELEDSGVYFCASSDGTGIMNTEAFFGQGTRLTVV.